The sequence of this TCR beta chain was determined in a study of technical replicates of blood from several donors (dated by TCRdb to about 2017). In regard to this clone: Its antigen remains unidentified. Per-base qualities were not stored, and no clone one base away is much larger.

Library preparation used the immunoSEQ multiplex PCR assay. In TCRdb, the immuneACCESS table is reduced to in-frame sequences with V and J assigned. These tables do not hold every clone; where another copy was compared, an unresolved V gene accounts for under half, and the others remain unexplained. This sample gives around 70,000 clones in total; about 97% of them show up just once. Of the sample, 0.25% to 0.3% falls within the top ten clones. The CDR3, cysteine through phenylalanine, is 14 amino acids long. The sequence is cut down to CDR3 DNA, 42 bases in frame from base 1. V sheds 0 bases and J sheds 8 bases, leaving 11 bases between their ends. Taken from the germline V gene, the CDR1 and CDR2 loops are SGHTS and YDEGEE.

This chain is built from TRBV5-8 and TRBJ1-4; perhaps TRBD1 is the D gene, with 6 bases matching. Sequencing was done on a sample of T cells isolated from PBMCs. This receptor was taken from a human donor in good health. At the DNA level, the sequence is TGTGCCAGCAGCTTGGGACAGGTGGGGGAAAAACTGTTTTTT. It specifies CASSLGQVGEKLFF.